These 8 T cell receptor beta chains originate from one sample sequenced in a study of blood T cell repertoires in COVID-19. Profiled with immunoSEQ multiplex PCR; TCRdb holds only in-frame clones, not every one. Of 190,000 or so clones listed, about 88% were seen once; the top ten hold roughly 2.5%. The sample was peripheral blood. These receptors originate from a man aged 35-49 years with active or convalescent COVID-19.

J is TRBJ1-1 and V is TRBV25-1; D perhaps matches TRBD1 (5 bases). There are 14 residues in the CDR3. Germline V lookup: CDR1 MGHDK, CDR2 SYGVNS. The germline V and J ends were trimmed by 3 bases and 4 bases, with 12 bases remaining between them. In DNA, the CDR3 is TGTGCCAGCAGTGACATGGGGCGAGGCACTGAAGCTTTCTTT. Its protein product is CASSDMGRGTEAFF.

This clone has only a few counts. V gene TRBV28 combines with J gene TRBJ1-4; 9 nucleotides agree with TRBD1. Germline values: CDR1 MDHEN, CDR2 SYDVKM. The CDR3 spans 14 residues. With V trimmed by 10 bases and J by 5 bases, 8 bases remained unmatched. CDR3 sequence reads: CATSETGGNEKLFF. DNA for the CDR3: TGTGCCACATCCGAGACAGGGGGAAATGAAAAACTGTTTTTT. The full variable domain, its missing parts supplied by reference TRBV28 and TRBJ1-4, is DVKVTQSSRYLVKRTGEKVFLECVQDMDHENMFWYRQDPGLGLRLIYFSYDVKMKEKGDIPEGYSVSREKKERFSLILESASTNQTSMYLCATSETGGNEKLFFGSGTQLSVL.

The chain combines TRBV7-3 with TRBJ2-2; no clear D gene. Germline V gene lookup returns CDR1 SGHTA and CDR2 FQGTGA. Trimming removed 5 bases at V and 1 base at J, with 8 bases between. The CDR3 totals 14 residues. The CDR3 sequence is CASSLVGNTGELFF. The CDR3 DNA reads as TGTGCCAGCAGCCTTGTCGGGAACACCGGGGAGCTGTTTTTT.

The chain has TRBV29-1 and TRBJ2-7, with 10 bases that match TRBD1. The J segment lost 9 bases and the V segment lost 3 bases, leaving 14 bases of the junction unmatched. The CDR3 spans 15 residues. Looked up from germline, CDR1 is SQVTM and CDR2 is ANQGSEA. The CDR3 protein is CSVESETGGAVGQYF. The CDR3 DNA follows: TGCAGCGTTGAGTCCGAGACAGGGGGCGCGGTGGGGCAGTACTTC.

The V call is TRBV30, the J call TRBJ2-7; 8 positions agree with TRBD1. CDR3 length: 16 amino acids. After removal of 2 bases from V and 2 bases from J, the junction contained 11 bases not matched to a gene. Germline lookup yields CDR1 GTSNPN and CDR2 SVGIG (reference sequence). Here the CDR3 DNA reads TGTGCCTGGAGTCGATCGACAGGGGCCCGAACCTACGAGCAGTACTTC. Its translation is CAWSRSTGARTYEQYF.

V usage is TRBV4-1 and J usage is TRBJ1-5, with 8 bases matching TRBD1. Germline lookup yields CDR1 MGHRA and CDR2 YSYEKL. The CDR3 extends over 13 amino acids. The junction had 0 bases not matched to a gene; V was cut back by 3 bases and J by 5 bases. CDR3 sequence: CASSQGQDQPQHF. CDR3 DNA: TGCGCCAGCAGCCAGGGACAGGATCAGCCCCAGCATTTT.

This clone appeared a single time. The chain recombines TRBV24-1 with TRBJ2-1; 14 bases are shared with TRBD2. There are 16 residues in the CDR3. Germline lookup yields CDR1 KGHDR and CDR2 SFDVKD. The V gene end was trimmed by 4 bases and the J gene end by 8 bases; junction bases not matched to a gene: 6. The chain's CDR3 is CATSENGLAGGYEQFF. CDR3 DNA: TGTGCCACCAGTGAGAACGGACTAGCGGGGGGATATGAGCAGTTCTTC.

This chain's CDR3 is CASNQGNNYEQYF. The CDR3 region has the DNA TGCGCCAGCAATCAGGGGAACAACTACGAGCAGTACTTC. The rearrangement uses TRBV5-1 and TRBJ2-7; D is perhaps TRBD1 (6 bases). Germline-derived CDR1 and CDR2 are SGHRS and YFSETQ. This CDR3 spans 13 amino acids. Trimming removed 6 bases from V and 3 bases from J, with 13 bases in between.